One sample yielded the 8 T cell receptor beta chains listed below, sequenced in a study of blood T cells in healthy people across ages. It was with a sample-barcoded 5' primer and a J-beta primer mix that a second PCR of about 6 to 12 cycles was run. Using its own MiXCR run on the 5' RACE reads, TCRdb lists one record per CDR3 protein. The table has about 1.4 million distinct CDR3 sequences, around 59% seen once. The sample taken for sequencing was blood. The receptors here all came from a man younger than 30 in good health.

This clonotype was seen once. This chain uses TRBV4-1 with TRBJ2-3, with D possibly being TRBD2 (6 bases). This CDR3 region has 19 residues. Trimming stripped 2 bases from V and 1 base from J, with 22 bases between. Germline values: CDR1 MGHRA, CDR2 YSYEKL. The CDR3 DNA reads as TGCGCCAGCAGCCAAACTCCTCTTGCCTCTCCGGGGGGCACAGATACGCAGTATTTT. Translated: CASSQTPLASPGGTDTQYF.

The chain recombines TRBV6-1 with TRBJ2-2; D possibly corresponds to TRBD1 (6 bases). Germline CDR1 MNHNS, CDR2 SASEGT. Trimming removed 2 bases from V and 4 bases from J, with 11 bases in between. This CDR3 region has 15 residues. The CDR3, as DNA: TGTGCCAGCAGTGAACAGGGGACCTTCACCGGGGAGCTGTTTTTT. Its translation is CASSEQGTFTGELFF.

The chain couples TRBV4-3 to TRBJ2-3; TRBD2 aligns across 9 bases. Germline trimming cut 6 bases from V and 1 base from J; bases unmatched to any gene: 8. This CDR3 has 16 residues. CDR1 is LGHNA, CDR2 YSLEER, per germline. The CDR3 coding sequence is TGCGCCAGCAGTCCGCACATAGCGGGGGGCACAGATACGCAGTATTTT. Its protein product is CASSPHIAGGTDTQYF.

This clonotype has a handful of counts. The rearrangement uses TRBV12-3 or TRBV12-4 and TRBJ1-2, with 9 bases identical to TRBD1. The CDR3 has 13 residues. J gave up 8 bases and V 4 bases, and 5 bases lay outside the gene matches. The CDR3 is CASSSPGTGGYTF. Written as DNA, the CDR3 is TGTGCCAGCAGTTCCCCCGGGACAGGGGGCTACACCTTC.

Details on this clonotype: A read error may explain this, as a much larger clone is one base away. The chain uses TRBV4-2 and TRBJ1-4, with unresolved D. Trimming stripped 3 bases from V and 8 bases from J, with 4 bases between. The CDR3 runs to 11 residues. Germline CDR1 and CDR2: LGHNA and YNFKEQ. DNA of the CDR3: TGTGCCAGCAGCCAGCGGGAAAAACTGTTTTTT. Its protein product is CASSQREKLFF.

The rearrangement links TRBV30 to TRBJ1-2, with TRBD1 matching 10 bases. This CDR3 comprises 15 residues. Germline assignment: CDR1 GTSNPN and CDR2 SVGIG (reference sequence). Trimming cost V 2 bases and J 4 bases; bases outside gene matches: 7. The CDR3 DNA sequence: TGTGCCTGGAGTCCCGACAGGGGGCTCGGCTATGGCTACACCTTC. Translating it yields CAWSPDRGLGYGYTF.

Remarks on this clonotype: Its ends do not fully match the called genes, so a read error is possible. V is TRBV15 and J is TRBJ2-2, with a possible D match to TRBD2 (5 bases). Germline loops: CDR1 LNHNV, CDR2 YYDKDF (reference sequence). The CDR3 loop spans 16 amino acids. CDR3 coding DNA: TGTGCCGCCAGCAGAGAACGTGGGAGGAACACCGGGGAGCTGTTTTTT. Translating it yields CAASRERGRNTGELFF.

The rearrangement joins TRBV20-1 to TRBJ2-7; 9 bases are a match to TRBD1. The V gene end was trimmed by 1 base and the J gene end by 3 bases; junction bases not matched to a gene: 4. The CDR3 length is 14 residues. The germline V gene encodes CDR1 DFQATT and CDR2 SNEGSKA (reference sequence). CDR3 sequence reads: CSARGTGDLYEQYF. CDR3 DNA sequence: TGCAGTGCTAGAGGGACAGGGGACCTCTACGAGCAGTACTTC.